These 19 T cell receptor beta chains originate from one sample sequenced in a study of OX40 agonist ivuxolimab in advanced cancers. Measured with immunoSEQ multiplex PCR; TCRdb has only the in-frame clones, and not every one. The table shows tens of thousands of clones, with roughly 85% occurring only once. The material was CD4+ or CD8+ T cells sorted from blood, obtained in a trial of the OX40 agonist ivuxolimab. The receptors were gathered from an adult with an advanced solid tumor such as melanoma, head and neck, liver or kidney cancer.

The chain is built from TRBV28 and TRBJ2-4; TRBD1 aligns across 9 bases. The junction had 6 bases not matched to a gene; V was cut back by 1 base and J by 8 bases. CDR3 size: 15 residues. The germline CDR1 and CDR2 sequences are MDHEN and SYDVKM. The DNA of the CDR3 is TGTGCCAGCAGTTTATTCAACCGACAGGGGGACATTCAGTACTTC. This encodes CASSLFNRQGDIQYF.

The V gene is TRBV29-1, the J gene TRBJ2-5; D is undetermined. Looked up from germline, CDR1 is SQVTM and CDR2 is ANQGSEA. The CDR3 spans 11 residues. V lost 6 bases and J lost 0, with 5 bases in between. The CDR3 DNA follows: TGCAGCGTCCGGAACCAAGAGACCCAGTACTTC. The encoded protein is CSVRNQETQYF.

V is TRBV2 and J is TRBJ1-2, with 11 nucleotides matching TRBD1. CDR3 length equals 16 residues. The germline V gene encodes CDR1 SNHLY and CDR2 FYNNEI. V shed 4 bases and J 4 bases; nucleotides not matched to a gene: 8. The CDR3 sequence is CASSGPGQGVFYGYTF. As DNA, the CDR3 is TGTGCCAGCAGTGGACCGGGACAGGGGGTTTTCTATGGCTACACCTTC.

V usage is TRBV6-6 and J usage is TRBJ2-5; no clear D gene. CDR1 and CDR2 from the germline V gene are MNHNY and SVGAGI (reference sequence). There are 13 residues in the CDR3. Between the trimmed V and J ends, which lost 8 bases and 0 bases, there was a span of 10 bases. DNA for the CDR3: TGTGCCAGCCAAGACACGTACCAAGAGACCCAGTACTTC. This gives the protein CASQDTYQETQYF.

V gene TRBV7-2 combines with J gene TRBJ1-2; 8 bases match TRBD1. Unmatched junction bases numbered 8, after V lost 5 bases and J lost 6 bases. Germline V gene lookup returns CDR1 SGHTA and CDR2 FQGNSA. This CDR3 region has 14 residues. CDR3 loop: CASSQIRQGNGYTF. DNA for the CDR3: TGTGCCAGCAGCCAAATAAGACAGGGGAATGGCTACACCTTC.

The chain uses TRBV28 and TRBJ1-2; D is uncertain. The CDR3 runs 12 residues. Trimming removed 3 bases from V and 8 bases from J, with 10 bases in between. Germline V lookup: CDR1 MDHEN, CDR2 SYDVKM. The CDR3 DNA reads as TGTGCCAGCAGTTTTCCCTCCCGGGGCTACACCTTC. Translation: CASSFPSRGYTF.

With regard to this clone: One junction end disagrees with the germline gene, perhaps due to a read error. The chain employs TRBV16 and TRBJ2-6, with D perhaps matching TRBD1 (6 bases). The germline gives CDR1 KGHSY, CDR2 FQNENV. The length of the CDR3 is 15 residues. CDR3 bases: TGTGCCGGCAGCCAAGGGGGATCTGGGGCCAACGTCCTGACTTTC. This translates into CAGSQGGSGANVLTF. Using reference TRBV16 and TRBJ2-6 for the parts outside the CDR3, the full variable domain is GEEVAQTPKHLVRGEGQKAKLYCAPIKGHSYVFWYQQVLKNEFKFLISFQNENVFDETGMPKERFSAKCLPNSPCSLEIQATKLEDSAVYFCAGSQGGSGANVLTFGAGSRLTVL.

The chain links TRBV5-6 to TRBJ2-1; no definite D call. V lost 5 bases and J 7 bases, leaving 7 bases between the germline ends. There are 11 residues in the CDR3. CDR1 is SGHDT, CDR2 YYEEEE, per germline. The CDR3 reads CASRRGNEQFF. In nucleotides, the CDR3 is TGTGCCAGCAGACGAGGTAATGAGCAGTTCTTC.

The rearrangement links TRBV5-1 to TRBJ2-3; TRBD1 or TRBD2 may be the D gene (5 bases each). V lost 5 bases and J 2 bases, leaving 18 bases between the germline ends. Germline V gene lookup returns CDR1 SGHRS and CDR2 YFSETQ. The CDR3 extends over 16 amino acids. CDR3 nucleotides: TGCGCCAGCAGTCAACAACCGGGACGGTCCACAGATACGCAGTATTTT. Its translation is CASSQQPGRSTDTQYF.

This chain connects TRBV28 to TRBJ1-5; D remains unclear. The V end was cut by 6 bases, the J end by 6 bases, with 18 bases between. This CDR3 is built from 15 residues. The germline V gene encodes CDR1 MDHEN and CDR2 SYDVKM. For the CDR3, the DNA is TGTGCCAGCAGCGAGCCTTATTGGGTTTCTCAGCCCCAGCATTTT. Translating it yields CASSEPYWVSQPQHF. Looking up the rest from reference TRBV28 and TRBJ1-5 gives the full variable domain: DVKVTQSSRYLVKRTGEKVFLECVQDMDHENMFWYRQDPGLGLRLIYFSYDVKMKEKGDIPEGYSVSREKKERFSLILESASTNQTSMYLCASSEPYWVSQPQHFGDGTRLSIL.

V gene TRBV6-1 combines with J gene TRBJ2-5, with a tentative D call TRBD1 (6 bases). V was cut by 6 bases and J by 9 bases, with 17 bases left in between. The V gene's germline CDR1 is MNHNS and CDR2 SASEGT. There are 13 residues in the CDR3. This CDR3 reads CASSRGRTPPQYF. The CDR3 DNA sequence: TGTGCCAGCAGCAGGGGACGGACGCCGCCCCAGTACTTC.

This chain joins TRBV21-1 and TRBJ2-1. TRBV21-1 counts as a pseudogene. There are 17 residues in the CDR3. The chain's CDR3 is CASSKGGKEDVGNEQFF. As DNA, the CDR3 is TGTGCCAGCAGCAAAGGGGGCAAGGAGGACGTTGGGAATGAGCAGTTCTTC.

This clone has only a few counts. This CDR3 is also generated by other DNA sequences in the sample. V and J are TRBV5-6 and TRBJ1-2; TRBD1 agrees at 9 bases. Unmatched junction bases numbered 4, after V lost 4 bases and J lost 6 bases. CDR1 is SGHDT, CDR2 YYEEEE, per germline. This CDR3 region has 13 residues. The CDR3 coding sequence is TGTGCCAGCAGCCTTAGACAGGGGGATGGCTACACCTTC. Translating gives CASSLRQGDGYTF.

This clone came up once. V gene TRBV18 combines with J gene TRBJ1-3; 8 bases map to TRBD1. Per the germline V gene, CDR1 is KGHSH and CDR2 is LQKENI. The CDR3 loop spans 15 amino acids. Trimming removed 10 bases from V and 0 bases from J; junction bases left unmatched: 8. This CDR3 is CATSFGTGSGNTIYF. CDR3 nucleotide sequence: TGTGCCACCTCTTTCGGGACAGGCTCTGGAAACACCATATATTTT.

The V and J genes are TRBV4-3 and TRBJ1-1; the D is unclear. Germline lookup yields CDR1 LGHNA and CDR2 YSLEER. CDR3 length: 13 amino acids. The V end lost 0 bases, the J end lost 4 bases, and 6 bases lay between the germline ends. In DNA form, the CDR3 reads TGCGCCAGCAGCCAAGATCCGGCCACTGAAGCTTTCTTT. Encoded protein: CASSQDPATEAFF.

J is TRBJ2-2 and V is TRBV4-3; D gene unclear. V shed 4 bases and J shed 5 bases, with 5 bases lying between them. The CDR3 contains 12 residues. The germline V gene has CDR1 LGHNA and CDR2 YSLEER. CDR3 DNA sequence: TGCGCCAGCAGCCGGTGGACCGGGGAGCTGTTTTTT. Residues: CASSRWTGELFF.

The CDR3 DNA is TGCGCCAGCAGCCAAGTCGGACAGGGTGGGGGTCAGCCCCAGCATTTT. It specifies CASSQVGQGGGQPQHF. The rearrangement uses TRBV4-1 and TRBJ1-5, with TRBD1 matching 8 bases. V was pared by 1 base and J by 6 bases, with 8 bases of the junction left unmatched. This CDR3 is built from 16 residues. CDR1 and CDR2 from the germline V gene are MGHRA and YSYEKL.

The chain uses TRBV9 and TRBJ1-2; unclear D gene. The V end was cut by 4 bases, the J end by 2 bases, with 6 bases between. CDR3 length equals 12 residues. Germline V CDR1 and CDR2: SGDLS, YYNGEE. The DNA of the CDR3 is TGTGCCAGCAGCACCGACAACTATGGCTACACCTTC. Amino acid sequence: CASSTDNYGYTF.

J is TRBJ1-4 and V is TRBV5-6; D is uncertain. The germline gives CDR1 SGHDT, CDR2 YYEEEE. With 4 bases removed from V and 0 bases from J, the gap between germline ends came to 7 bases. The CDR3 covers 14 residues. DNA for the CDR3: TGTGCCAGCAGCCCACTTGCAACTAATGAAAAACTGTTTTTT. This gives the protein CASSPLATNEKLFF.